Listed below are T cell receptor beta chains from one sample, sequenced in a study of T cells after yellow fever vaccination. TCRdb re-derived calls from the 5' RACE reads in MiXCR, one entry per CDR3 protein. This table holds 200,000 to 300,000 distinct CDR3 sequences, 10% to 15% found once. Sequences were derived from CD4+ T cells sorted from PBMCs, sampled 45 days after the yellow fever booster vaccination. These receptors were taken from a man between 25 and 39 years old who received the YFV17D yellow fever vaccine. The CDR3 runs from the conserved cysteine through the conserved F or W. The D gene is left open where the match is weak. Some rows mark clone size as missing; the rest say once, few, many or name a class of expanded clone.

V: TRBV29-1
size: few
D: NA
J: TRBJ2-7
DNA: TGCAGCGTTGCTCCATTCTCGAGGCCATCACCCTACGAGCAGTACTTC
CDR3: CSVAPFSRPSPYEQYF

V: TRBV3-1
size: many
D: NA
J: TRBJ2-2
DNA: TGTGCCAGCAGCCTCGAGACGGGCGGGGAGCTGTTTTTT
CDR3: CASSLETGGELFF

V: TRBV19
size: NA
D: NA
J: TRBJ2-2
DNA: TGTGCCAGTAGTACGGGGCGAAACACCGGGGAGCTGTTTTTT
CDR3: CASSTGRNTGELFF

V: TRBV7-7
size: NA
D: TRBD1
J: TRBJ2-7
DNA: TGTGCCAGCAGCTTCGGACAGGGGGCTTTTGACGAGCAGTACTTC
CDR3: CASSFGQGAFDEQYF

V: TRBV25-1
size: few
D: TRBD1
J: TRBJ2-1
DNA: TGTGCCAGCAGTGATTTGGGGACAGGGGCCTACAATGAGCAGTTCTTC
CDR3: CASSDLGTGAYNEQFF

V: TRBV10-3
size: few
D: NA
J: TRBJ2-1
DNA: TGTGCCACAGTGGGGGTAAATGAGCAGTTCTTC
CDR3: CATVGVNEQFF

V: TRBV6-5
size: NA
D: NA
J: TRBJ2-2
DNA: TGTGCCAGCAGTTACGCTCGGACGAACACCGGGGAGCTGTTTTTT
CDR3: CASSYARTNTGELFF

V: TRBV18
size: few
D: NA
J: TRBJ1-5
DNA: TGTGCCAGCTCACCAGGGTCGGGGGTTGGCAACAATCAGCCCCAGCATTTT
CDR3: CASSPGSGVGNNQPQHF

V: TRBV9
size: NA
D: NA
J: TRBJ1-1
DNA: TGTGCCAGCAGCGCGAGCGGCCCGGGTGTGAGCACTGAAGCTTTCTTT
CDR3: CASSASGPGVSTEAFF

V: TRBV7-3
size: NA
D: TRBD2
J: TRBJ2-3
DNA: TGTGCCAGCAGCTTAACTAGCGGGATAGGCACAGATACGCAGTATTTT
CDR3: CASSLTSGIGTDTQYF

V: TRBV5-1
size: many
D: NA
J: TRBJ2-5
DNA: TGCGCCAGCAGCTTCAGGGTCGGTGAGACCCAGTACTTC
CDR3: CASSFRVGETQYF

V: TRBV11-3
size: few
D: NA
J: TRBJ2-1
DNA: TGTGCCAGCAGCTTAGGCCCGGGAGTGGTGTTCTTC
CDR3: CASSLGPGVVFF

V: TRBV29-1
size: NA
D: NA
J: TRBJ1-5
DNA: TGCAGCGTTTCTGATAGCAATCAGCCCCAGCATTTT
CDR3: CSVSDSNQPQHF

V: TRBV7-2
size: few
D: NA
J: TRBJ1-3
DNA: TGTGCCAGCAGCCCCTCCTCGGGTTATTTCTCTGGAAACACCATATATTTT
CDR3: CASSPSSGYFSGNTIYF

V: TRBV7-9
size: few
D: NA
J: TRBJ2-7
DNA: TGTGCCAGCAGTTCCGTGTTCTACGAGCAGTACTTC
CDR3: CASSSVFYEQYF

V: TRBV7-9
size: NA
D: NA
J: TRBJ1-1
DNA: TGTGCCAGCAGCTTAGAACCGACCCTGAACACTGAAGCTTTCTTT
CDR3: CASSLEPTLNTEAFF